The present entry profiles one TCR beta chain with its context. Its antigen is as yet unknown. V was pared by 7 bases and J by 11 bases, with 16 bases of the junction left unmatched. CDR1 is MDHEN and CDR2 is SYDVKM in the germline V gene. The CDR3 has 15 residues. The record originates from a study of cytomegalovirus exposure and HLA in healthy donors. Turning to the study itself: The platform used for the roughly 110 validation repertoires matched that of the roughly 670 first-cohort repertoires, a later analysis reported.

Assay: immunoSEQ multiplex PCR; the TCRdb copy retains only in-frame clones and omits some. The top ten clones hold 1.1% of a sample with some 200,000 clones, 85% to 95% of them seen once. Overall study findings and caveats: TCR beta chains numbering some 160 were designated cytomegalovirus-associated.

The donors were members of the validation cohort comprising approximately 110 subjects, separate from the roughly 670-subject first cohort. The chain employs TRBV28 and TRBJ1-1; 10 bases are shared with TRBD1. The sample taken for sequencing was PBMCs. This receptor was taken from a woman aged 18-29 years in good health and CMV-seronegative. The CDR3 sequence: CASNNHKRQGARAFF. As DNA, the CDR3 is TGTGCCAGCAACAACCATAAACGACAGGGGGCCAGGGCTTTCTTT.